This is a list of T cell receptor beta chains from one sample in a study of cytomegalovirus exposure and HLA in healthy donors. The protocol was immunoSEQ multiplex PCR, while the TCRdb copy is restricted to in-frame clones and leaves out a portion. The sample holds about 160,000 clones, roughly 80% seen once. Source material: PBMCs. Receptor source: a female donor in good health and CMV-seronegative. The CDR3 runs from the conserved cysteine through the conserved F or W. D genes are given only for firm matches. The size of a clone is reported for some rows only, either as once, few or many, or as a class for expanded clones.

j_gene	d_gene	v_gene	abundance	CDR3aa	CDR3nt
TRBJ2-5	.	TRBV7-2	.	CASSFQLADQETQYF	TGTGCCAGCAGCTTTCAATTGGCAGATCAAGAGACCCAGTACTTC
TRBJ1-2	.	TRBV9	.	CASSIGTSGYTF	TGTGCCAGCAGCATCGGGACAAGTGGCTACACCTTC
TRBJ1-1	.	TRBV5-1	.	CASNSGMVNTEAFF	TGCGCCAGCAATTCGGGGATGGTGAACACTGAAGCTTTCTTT
TRBJ2-7	.	TRBV7-2	once	CASSFVPPTEQYF	TGTGCCAGCAGCTTCGTTCCCCCTACCGAGCAGTACTTC
TRBJ1-1	TRBD1	TRBV4-1	.	CASSQGAGGQNTEAFF	TGCGCCAGCAGCCAAGGGGCAGGGGGCCAGAACACTGAAGCTTTCTTT
TRBJ2-3	TRBD2	TRBV18	.	CASSPPSGGGTDTQYF	TGTGCCAGCTCACCCCCCAGCGGGGGGGGCACAGATACGCAGTATTTT
TRBJ1-3	.	TRBV7-3	few	CASSLSGDISSGNTIYF	TGTGCCAGCAGCTTAAGTGGGGACATCTCCTCTGGAAACACCATATATTTT
TRBJ2-5	.	TRBV2	.	CASSGGSGTETQYF	TGTGCCAGCAGTGGTGGGTCAGGAACAGAGACCCAGTACTTC
TRBJ1-5	TRBD1	TRBV25-1	.	CASSLGQGNQPQHF	TGTGCCAGCAGCCTAGGACAGGGGAATCAGCCCCAGCATTTT
TRBJ1-1	.	TRBV30	few	CAWSRLAWNTEAFF	TGTGCCTGGAGTCGATTAGCGTGGAACACTGAAGCTTTCTTT
TRBJ2-3	.	TRBV30	.	CAWSVAPARYF	TGTGCCTGGAGTGTGGCCCCAGCGAGGTATTTT
TRBJ1-2	.	TRBV19	.	CASSIKGGYGYTF	TGTGCCAGTAGTATTAAAGGGGGCTATGGCTACACCTTC
TRBJ1-1	.	TRBV29-1	.	CSVRGGWGMNTEAFF	TGCAGCGTGAGAGGGGGTTGGGGCATGAACACTGAAGCTTTCTTT
TRBJ1-1	.	TRBV5-4	.	CASSLTGNTEAFF	TGTGCCAGCAGCTTGACGGGGAACACTGAAGCTTTCTTT
TRBJ2-1	.	TRBV7-2	.	CASSGPGVTYNEQFF	TGTGCCAGCAGCGGTCCGGGAGTAACGTACAATGAGCAGTTCTTC
TRBJ1-2	.	TRBV10-3	once	CAISGGDYGYTF	TGTGCCATCTCGGGGGGGGACTATGGCTACACCTTC
TRBJ1-2	.	TRBV25-1	.	CASRGAAYGYTF	TGTGCCAGCCGTGGGGCAGCCTATGGCTACACCTTC
TRBJ2-7	TRBD1	TRBV27	.	CASSSPGQGVWEQYF	TGTGCCAGCAGTTCCCCGGGACAGGGAGTTTGGGAGCAGTACTTC
TRBJ1-2	.	TRBV4-1	.	CASSQASGNYGYTF	TGCGCCAGCAGCCAAGCGTCGGGTAACTATGGCTACACCTTC
TRBJ1-1	TRBD1	TRBV5-6	.	CASRRQGAYTEAFF	TGTGCCAGCAGGAGACAGGGGGCCTACACTGAAGCTTTCTTT
TRBJ2-7	TRBD1	TRBV11-3	.	CASSLYDRETAVQYF	TGTGCCAGCAGCTTATACGACAGGGAGACGGCGGTGCAGTACTTC
TRBJ1-1	.	TRBV27	few	CASSLIWEGEAFF	TGTGCCAGCAGTTTAATATGGGAGGGTGAAGCTTTCTTT
TRBJ2-2	.	TRBV7-6	.	CAILAFGELFF	TGTGCCATCCTAGCATTCGGGGAGCTGTTTTTT
TRBJ2-7	TRBD2	TRBV18	.	CASSPRSGGRNEQYF	TGTGCCAGCTCACCACGTAGCGGGGGCAGGAACGAGCAGTACTTC
TRBJ2-5	TRBD1	TRBV30	.	CAWRAKGAGVETQYF	TGTGCCTGGAGGGCTAAGGGGGCCGGAGTGGAGACCCAGTACTTC
TRBJ1-5	.	TRBV30	.	CAWSVSDRNQPQHF	TGTGCCTGGAGTGTTTCAGACAGAAACCAGCCCCAGCATTTT
TRBJ2-5	.	TRBV11-2	.	CASSGLQETQYF	TGTGCCAGCTCCGGTTTGCAAGAGACCCAGTACTTC
TRBJ2-2	TRBD2	TRBV27	.	CASRTRGVADTGELFF	TGTGCCAGCAGGACTCGGGGGGTGGCGGACACCGGGGAGCTGTTTTTT
TRBJ2-2	TRBD1	TRBV5-1	.	CASSRPTTGENTGELFF	TGCGCCAGCAGCCGGCCCACGACAGGGGAGAACACCGGGGAGCTGTTTTTT
TRBJ2-7	.	TRBV7-2	.	CASSAYGGTSYEQYF	TGTGCCAGCAGCGCCTACGGGGGAACCTCATACGAGCAGTACTTC
TRBJ1-1	TRBD1	TRBV5-6	.	CASSIRDRVPAFF	TGTGCCAGCAGCATACGGGACAGGGTACCAGCTTTCTTT
TRBJ2-5	.	TRBV7-9	.	CASSTPETGQETQYF	TGTGCCAGCAGCACTCCGGAGACAGGCCAAGAGACCCAGTACTTC
TRBJ2-7	TRBD2	TRBV7-8	.	CASSALSGTSGRYEQYF	TGTGCCAGCAGCGCCCTCTCCGGGACTAGCGGGAGGTACGAGCAGTACTTC
TRBJ2-2	.	TRBV7-2	.	CASSLVSGTGELFF	TGTGCCAGCAGCCTAGTCTCAGGGACCGGGGAGCTGTTTTTT
TRBJ2-7	TRBD2	TRBV7-2	.	CASSGGGGRAYEQYF	TGTGCCAGCAGCGGTGGGGGCGGGAGGGCCTACGAGCAGTACTTC
TRBJ2-5	TRBD2	TRBV7-8	.	CASSLGVAGVWGQETQYF	TGTGCCAGCAGCTTAGGAGTGGCGGGAGTGTGGGGCCAAGAGACCCAGTACTTC
TRBJ2-1	TRBD2	TRBV7-9	few	CASSLTSGGVPPFF	TGTGCCAGCAGCTTAACTAGCGGGGGGGTCCCCCCGTTCTTC